This T cell receptor (beta chain) was found in a study of Ad26.COV2.S vaccination and SARS-CoV-2 variants. As for treatment: 15 to 20 received Ad26.COV2.S at low or high dose, single or two shots; about 5 received placebo; per-sample allocation not given. The study sampled participants on day 63 after the first vaccine or placebo injection. Here immunoSEQ multiplex PCR was the method, and the copy in TCRdb shows in-frame clones only, minus some. In the table there are about 350,000 clones, about 89% of which are singletons. Germline loops: CDR1 SNHLY, CDR2 FYNNEI. CDR3 length equals 14 residues. The sequence was collected from a person between 18 and 59 years old who received the Ad26.COV2.S COVID-19 vaccine or a placebo. The genes are TRBV2 and TRBJ2-3, with 8 bases identical to TRBD2. The sequenced sample was peripheral blood, obtained in a trial of Ad26.COV2.S vaccine versus placebo. DNA for the CDR3: TGTGCAGCAAAAGAGCGGGAGAAAACAGATACGCAGTATTTT. It translates to CAAKEREKTDTQYF.